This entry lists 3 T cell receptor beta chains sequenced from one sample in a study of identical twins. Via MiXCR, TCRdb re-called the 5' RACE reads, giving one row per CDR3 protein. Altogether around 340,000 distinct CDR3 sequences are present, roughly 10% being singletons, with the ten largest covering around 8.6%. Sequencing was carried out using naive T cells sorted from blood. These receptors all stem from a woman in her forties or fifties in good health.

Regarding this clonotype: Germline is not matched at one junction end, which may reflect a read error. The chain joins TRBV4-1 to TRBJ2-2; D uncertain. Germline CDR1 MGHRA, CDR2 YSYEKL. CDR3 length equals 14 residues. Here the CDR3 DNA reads TGCGCCAGCAGCCAAGTATGGAACCCCGGGGAGCTGTTTTTT. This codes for CASSQVWNPGELFF.

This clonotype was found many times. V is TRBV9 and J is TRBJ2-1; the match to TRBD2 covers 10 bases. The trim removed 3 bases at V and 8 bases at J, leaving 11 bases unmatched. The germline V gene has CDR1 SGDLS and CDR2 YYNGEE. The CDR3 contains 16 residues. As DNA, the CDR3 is TGTGCCAGCAGCGGTCCCAGCGGGAGGGGAGAAGATGAGCAGTTCTTC. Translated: CASSGPSGRGEDEQFF.

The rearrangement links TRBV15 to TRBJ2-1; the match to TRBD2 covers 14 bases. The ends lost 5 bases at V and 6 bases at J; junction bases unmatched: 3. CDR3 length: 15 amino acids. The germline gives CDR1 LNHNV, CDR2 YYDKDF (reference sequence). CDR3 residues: CATSSGLAGVNEQFF. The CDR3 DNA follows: TGTGCCACCAGCTCGGGACTAGCGGGAGTCAATGAGCAGTTCTTC.